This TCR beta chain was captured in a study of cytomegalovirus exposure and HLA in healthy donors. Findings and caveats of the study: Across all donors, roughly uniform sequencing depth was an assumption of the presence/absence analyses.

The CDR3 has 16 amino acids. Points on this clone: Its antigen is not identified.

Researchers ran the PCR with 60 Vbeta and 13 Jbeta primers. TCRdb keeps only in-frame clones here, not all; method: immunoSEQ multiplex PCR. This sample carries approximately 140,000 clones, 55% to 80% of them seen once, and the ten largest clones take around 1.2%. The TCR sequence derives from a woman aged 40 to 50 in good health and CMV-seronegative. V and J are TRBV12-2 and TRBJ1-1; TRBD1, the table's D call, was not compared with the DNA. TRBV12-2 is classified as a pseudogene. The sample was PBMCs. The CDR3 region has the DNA TGTGCAAGTCGCTTAAGATGCAGGGGAAGGGACACTGAAGCTTTCTTT. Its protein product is CASRLRCRGRDTEAFF.